The next 23 T cell receptor beta chains were all read from a single sample in a study of T cells after yellow fever vaccination (dated 2019 in TCRdb). Preparation of the library involved 5' RACE. Instrument used: Illumina HiSeq 2500. TCRdb trimmed the raw reads at Q25, called clones with MiXCR and kept productive beta chains. Each CDR3 protein appears once, grouped with its most common genes and DNA. This sample has about 340,000 distinct CDR3 sequences in its table, and 8.7% of those were observed once. The top ten constitute approximately 18% of the sample. The treatment or condition label here, explained by the study, means: live attenuated yellow fever vaccine strain. The material was PBMCs, obtained on the day of the first yellow fever vaccination. Receptors were obtained from a man between 18 and 35 years old who received the YFV17D yellow fever vaccine.

This clonotype was counted a few times. This chain joins TRBV5-1 and TRBJ2-1, with TRBD2 matching over 10 bases. CDR1 is SGHRS, CDR2 YFSETQ, per germline. V was clipped by 0 bases and J by 0 bases; unmatched bases: 0. CDR3 length: 16 amino acids. CDR3 bases: TGCGCCAGCAGCTTGGAGCGGGGGGGCTCCTACAATGAGCAGTTCTTC. Its protein product is CASSLERGGSYNEQFF.

This clonotype showed up just a few times. The genes are TRBV20-1 and TRBJ2-1; 8 nucleotides line up with TRBD2. The CDR3 is 18 amino acids. The V gene end was trimmed by 0 bases and the J gene end by 0 bases; junction bases not matched to a gene: 10. Germline V lookup: CDR1 DFQATT, CDR2 SNEGSKA (reference sequence). CDR3 amino acids: CSARDLGISGVSYNEQFF. The DNA of the CDR3 is TGCAGTGCTAGAGATTTGGGAATTAGCGGGGTCTCCTACAATGAGCAGTTCTTC.

This chain joins TRBV3-1 and TRBJ2-1; D is possibly TRBD2 (5 bases). The CDR3 is made up of 14 amino acids. CDR1 LGHDT and CDR2 YNNKEL come from the germline V gene (reference sequence). V was trimmed by 2 bases and J by 5 bases, leaving 10 bases between them. The CDR3 DNA is TGTGCCAGCAGCCAATCACCTAGCCACAATGAGCAGTTCTTC. Amino acids: CASSQSPSHNEQFF.

This clonotype has ten or more counts. The chain carries TRBV10-3 and TRBJ2-7; the match to TRBD1 covers 8 bases. CDR3 length equals 16 residues. Looked up from germline, CDR1 is ENHRY and CDR2 is SYGVKD. J was trimmed by 6 bases and V by 4 bases; bases with no gene match: 14. This chain's CDR3 is CAISGGRGLLRSEQYF. CDR3 DNA: TGTGCCATCAGTGGCGGCAGGGGGCTTTTAAGAAGCGAGCAGTACTTC.

The chain recombines TRBV29-1 with TRBJ2-1, with D perhaps TRBD1 (6 bases). The germline V gene has CDR1 SQVTM and CDR2 ANQGSEA. The CDR3 contains 13 residues. Deletions cut 6 bases from V and 4 bases from J, with 13 bases between. This CDR3 is CSVARDNYNEQFF. The CDR3 nucleotides are TGCAGCGTCGCGAGGGACAATTACAATGAGCAGTTCTTC.

The rearrangement links TRBV6-2 or TRBV6-3 to TRBJ1-2; TRBD1 is a possible D gene (6 bases). Germline-derived CDR1 and CDR2 are MNHEY and SVGEGT. The ends were cut back, 2 bases at V and 0 bases at J, with 25 bases in the middle. The CDR3 loop spans 20 amino acids. CDR3 sequence reads: CASSYLLRGDTKWTNYGYTF. The CDR3 coding sequence is TGTGCCAGCAGTTACCTCCTTCGCGGGGACACAAAATGGACTAACTATGGCTACACCTTC.

The sample holds a few counts of this clonotype. This chain connects TRBV13 to TRBJ2-2; D is possibly TRBD1 or TRBD2 (5 bases each). The CDR3 runs 16 residues. Germline loops: CDR1 PRHDT, CDR2 FYEKMQ (reference sequence). V was cut by 3 bases and J by 6 bases, with 17 bases left in between. For the CDR3, the DNA is TGTGCCAGCAGCTTGGGGCTAGCTCTTCTCCCCGGGGAGCTGTTTTTT. The encoded protein is CASSLGLALLPGELFF.

The gene calls are TRBV18 and TRBJ2-2; TRBD1 matches at 7 bases. The CDR3 extends over 15 amino acids. The germline V gene encodes CDR1 KGHSH and CDR2 LQKENI. The V gene end was trimmed by 8 bases and the J gene end by 7 bases; junction bases not matched to a gene: 13. Here the CDR3 DNA reads TGTGCCAGCGACAACGACAGGGCCGCGGGCGGGGAGCTGTTTTTT. Protein sequence: CASDNDRAAGGELFF.

The CDR3 reads CASSPDLIPTDTQYF. Here the CDR3 DNA reads TGTGCCAGCAGCCCAGACTTAATCCCCACAGATACGCAGTATTTT. The V and J genes are TRBV12-3 or TRBV12-4 and TRBJ2-3, with unresolved D. This CDR3 region has 15 residues. Trimming shortened V by 6 bases and J by 2 bases, and 15 bases separated the two germline ends.

The rearrangement uses TRBV7-8 and TRBJ2-1; the D gene could be TRBD1 or TRBD2 (5 bases each). V was pared by 4 bases and J by 7 bases, with 20 bases between. Germline CDR1 SGHVS, CDR2 FQNEAQ. This CDR3 spans 16 amino acids. The CDR3 nucleotides are TGTGCCAGCAGCTCCCCATACGGGACCCAGCAGAATGAGCAGTTCTTC. The encoded protein is CASSSPYGTQQNEQFF.

This clonotype was counted only a few times. This rearrangement joins TRBV20-1 to TRBJ1-6; D gene unclear. CDR3 length: 13 residues. Trimming removed 3 bases at V and 8 bases at J, with 11 bases between. CDR1 DFQATT and CDR2 SNEGSKA come from the germline V gene (reference sequence). CDR3: CSASPDTHSPLHF. In DNA form, the CDR3 reads TGCAGTGCTAGCCCCGACACCCATTCACCCCTCCACTTT.

This clonotype turned up a few times. The chain employs TRBV19 and TRBJ2-3, with a tentative D call TRBD1 (6 bases). Germline CDR1 LNHDA, CDR2 SQIVND (reference sequence). V was clipped by 5 bases and J by 3 bases, with 15 bases between them. The CDR3 spans 15 residues. The CDR3 sequence is CASSSGQSVTDTQYF. DNA of the CDR3: TGTGCCAGTAGTTCCGGACAGAGTGTTACAGATACGCAGTATTTT. Based on the CDR3 plus reference TRBV19 and TRBJ2-3, the full variable domain is DGGITQSPKYLFRKEGQNVTLSCEQNLNHDAMYWYRQDPGQGLRLIYYSQIVNDFQKGDIAEGYSVSREKKESFPLTVTSAQKNPTAFYLCASSSGQSVTDTQYFGPGTRLTVL.

This chain links TRBV5-1 with TRBJ1-1, with D possibly TRBD1 on 5 matching bases. Trimming cost V 4 bases and J 6 bases, with 19 bases left between them. This CDR3 contains 15 residues. Germline assignment: CDR1 SGHRS and CDR2 YFSETQ. In DNA, the CDR3 is TGCGCCAGCAGCCTAGGGGAGAGAGAATCAGCTGAAGCTTTCTTT. It translates to CASSLGERESAEAFF.

This clonotype was observed a handful of times. The J gene is TRBJ2-2, the V gene TRBV10-3; 11 bases fit TRBD1. Germline CDR1 ENHRY, CDR2 SYGVKD. The ends lost 7 bases at V and 4 bases at J; junction bases unmatched: 8. The CDR3 runs 16 residues. Here the CDR3 reads CAITKSGTGGTGELFF. The CDR3 region has the DNA TGTGCCATCACCAAATCCGGGACAGGGGGCACCGGGGAGCTGTTTTTT.

This clonotype occurred a few times. The V and J genes are TRBV12-3 or TRBV12-4 and TRBJ1-2; TRBD1 is a possible D gene (5 bases). This CDR3 spans 13 amino acids. Trimming stripped 8 bases from V and 1 base from J, with 11 bases between. CDR3 bases: TGTGCCAGCGGGGGTTTGAATAACTATGGCTACACCTTC. It specifies CASGGLNNYGYTF.

This clonotype appeared many times. J is TRBJ2-3 and V is TRBV7-3; TRBD2 matches at 11 bases. Germline CDR1 SGHTA, CDR2 FQGTGA. CDR3 length: 15 residues. V was pared by 2 bases and J by 4 bases, with 2 bases of the junction left unmatched. The CDR3: CASSLLAGGPDTQYF. The CDR3 region has the DNA TGTGCCAGCAGCTTACTAGCGGGGGGCCCAGATACGCAGTATTTT.

The V and J genes are TRBV7-9 and TRBJ1-2, with 7 bases aligning to TRBD1. This CDR3 region has 16 residues. The V and J ends lost 3 bases and 6 bases, in that order; junction bases with no gene match: 13. Germline V gene sequence: CDR1 SEHNR, CDR2 FQNEAQ (reference sequence). The CDR3 DNA sequence: TGTGCCAGCAGCTTTGGTCCTCAAGACAGGGACCATGGCTACACCTTC. Translation gives CASSFGPQDRDHGYTF. The full variable domain, with the rest looked up from reference TRBV7-9 and TRBJ1-2, is DTGVSQNPRHKITKRGQNVTFRCDPISEHNRLYWYRQTLGQGPEFLTYFQNEAQLEKSRLLSDRFSAERPKGSFSTLEIQRTEQGDSAMYLCASSFGPQDRDHGYTFGSGTRLTVV.

This clonotype occurred many times. This chain links TRBV6-4 with TRBJ2-3; TRBD1 matches 8 bases. The germline V gene encodes CDR1 MRHNA and CDR2 SNTAGT. This CDR3 comprises 13 residues. V lost 5 bases and J lost 5; bases outside the gene matches: 3. The chain's CDR3 is CASSLQGGDTQYF. CDR3 bases: TGTGCCAGCAGTCTACAGGGGGGAGATACGCAGTATTTT.

This clonotype was detected only once. The V and J genes are TRBV9 and TRBJ2-5; the match to TRBD2 covers 9 bases. V shed 1 base and J 2 bases; nucleotides not matched to a gene: 12. The CDR3 runs 18 residues. CDR1 is SGDLS and CDR2 is YYNGEE in the germline V gene. CDR3 in DNA: TGTGCCAGCAGCGTATCCCAGGAGACTAGCGGATTTCAAGAGACCCAGTACTTC. It encodes CASSVSQETSGFQETQYF.

This clonotype appeared many times. The chain carries TRBV5-1 and TRBJ1-2; no clear D gene. The CDR3 is made up of 15 amino acids. Trimming removed 1 base from V and 4 bases from J, with 14 bases in between. The V gene's germline CDR1 is SGHRS and CDR2 YFSETQ. CDR3 bases: TGCGCCAGCAGCTTGATGGCAGCGGCTCCCTATGGCTACACCTTC. Translating gives CASSLMAAAPYGYTF.

The gene calls are TRBV5-6 and TRBJ2-1; no reliable D call. CDR3 length equals 13 residues. The V end was cut by 4 bases, the J end by 9 bases, with 14 bases between. Germline V gives CDR1 SGHDT, CDR2 YYEEEE. CDR3 coding DNA: TGTGCCAGCAGCGCCTGGCCGGCGCCTGAGCAGTTCTTC. Residues: CASSAWPAPEQFF.

This clonotype was seen a handful of times. This chain links TRBV18 with TRBJ2-3; the D gene is possibly TRBD2 (5 bases). Per the germline V gene, CDR1 is KGHSH and CDR2 is LQKENI. Trimming removed 0 bases at V and 0 bases at J, with 10 bases between. CDR3 length equals 16 residues. DNA of the CDR3: TGTGCCAGCTCACCACCCGAGCGGAGGAGCACAGATACGCAGTATTTT. Translating gives CASSPPERRSTDTQYF.

The CDR3 region is CSASTGSRRYGYTF. The CDR3 bases are TGCAGTGCATCGACGGGATCGAGAAGGTATGGCTACACCTTC. This rearrangement joins TRBV20-1 to TRBJ1-2; no reliable D call. Germline loops: CDR1 DFQATT, CDR2 SNEGSKA (reference sequence). Trimming cost V 6 bases and J 5 bases, with 19 bases left between them. The CDR3 loop spans 14 amino acids.